A single sample is the source of the 18 T cell receptor beta chains below, sequenced in a study of blood T cells in healthy people across ages. Through a sample-barcoded 5' primer and a J-beta primer mix, a second PCR was run for roughly 7 to 11 cycles. TCRdb reanalysed the 5' RACE reads using MiXCR and keeps one entry per CDR3 protein. The sample consists of over 500,000 distinct CDR3 sequences, about 29% of them appearing once. The data also belong to a second study, concerning T cells of mothers and their children.

The sequencing sample was made of blood. These receptors originate from a boy younger than 10 in good health.

The chain has TRBV2 and TRBJ2-3; D is ambiguous. Germline V lookup: CDR1 SNHLY, CDR2 FYNNEI. V shed 6 bases and J shed 0 bases, with 7 bases lying between them. This CDR3 is built from 13 residues. CDR3 in amino acids: CASRETSTDTQYF. The CDR3 bases are TGTGCCAGCAGGGAAACTAGCACAGATACGCAGTATTTT.

V usage is TRBV9 and J usage is TRBJ2-5, with TRBD2 identical over 12 bases. The J call may not be correct, given that the DNA end is closer to TRBJ2-1. Germline assignment: CDR1 SGDLS and CDR2 YYNGEE. The CDR3 is 16 amino acids. The CDR3 sequence: CASSVGLAGGGAEQFF. The CDR3 DNA reads TGTGCCAGCAGCGTAGGGCTAGCGGGAGGGGGGGCTGAGCAGTTCTTC.

The J gene is TRBJ2-5, the V gene TRBV21-1. TRBV21-1 is shown as a pseudogene. The CDR3 loop spans 16 amino acids. The CDR3 region is CASSKGIDPVEETQYF. DNA for the CDR3: TGTGCCAGCAGCAAAGGAATAGACCCCGTCGAGGAGACCCAGTACTTC.

Comments on this clonotype: With a much larger clone just one base away, this may be a read error. The V and J genes are TRBV6-1 and TRBJ2-7; possible D gene TRBD2, 6 bases. The CDR3 length is 15 residues. The germline V gene encodes CDR1 MNHNS and CDR2 SASEGT. The CDR3 DNA is TGTGCCAACAGTGGACTATGGGAGGCAAGTTCCGGGCAGTACTTC. Its translation is CANSGLWEASSGQYF.

The chain has TRBV6-4 and TRBJ1-1; D possibly corresponds to TRBD1 (6 bases). The CDR3 contains 14 residues. CDR1 and CDR2 from the germline V gene are MRHNA and SNTAGT. The germline V and J ends were trimmed by 6 bases and 4 bases, with 15 bases remaining between them. DNA of the CDR3: TGTGCCAGCAGCAGACAGGACCTGACCACTGAAGCTTTCTTT. Encoded protein: CASSRQDLTTEAFF.

This clonotype was counted many times. Germline is not matched at one junction end, which may reflect a read error. J is TRBJ2-1 and V is TRBV7-2; unclear D gene. Per germline, CDR1 SGHTA and CDR2 FQGNSA. The CDR3 length is 11 residues. The CDR3 coding sequence is TGTGCCAGCAGCTTATTTCCCCTCGTGATCTTC. Translating it yields CASSLFPLVIF.

V usage is TRBV20-1 and J usage is TRBJ1-4, with D maybe TRBD1 (5 bases). CDR1 is DFQATT, CDR2 SNEGSKA, per germline (reference sequence). This CDR3 region has 14 residues. The ends were cut back, 0 bases at V and 8 bases at J, with 13 bases in the middle. For the CDR3, the DNA is TGCAGTGCTAGAGAGGGGACGGGAGGGGAAAAACTGTTTTTT. As protein: CSAREGTGGEKLFF.

The V gene is TRBV11-2, the J gene TRBJ2-3; no clear D gene. This CDR3 region has 12 residues. The germline V and J ends were trimmed by 6 bases and 4 bases, with 8 bases remaining between them. Germline V gene data show CDR1 as SGHAT and CDR2 as FQNNGV. In DNA, the CDR3 is TGTGCCAGCAGGATAAGCCCAGATACGCAGTATTTT. Residues: CASRISPDTQYF.

The CDR3 DNA sequence: TGTGCCAGCAGTCGACTAGTTTCCTACAATGAGCAGTTCTTC. This encodes CASSRLVSYNEQFF. The chain uses TRBV27 and TRBJ2-1; D possibly corresponds to TRBD2 (6 bases). CDR3 length: 14 amino acids. CDR1 is MNHEY, CDR2 SMNVEV, per germline (reference sequence). Trimming took off 5 bases at V and 1 base at J, with 9 bases between the two ends.

CDR3: CASSYSTGEGYEQYF. The CDR3 DNA sequence: TGTGCCAGCAGTTACTCGACGGGAGAAGGCTACGAGCAGTACTTC. The chain combines TRBV6-2 or TRBV6-3 with TRBJ2-7, with a tentative D call TRBD2 (6 bases). CDR3 length: 15 residues. CDR1 is MNHEY, CDR2 SVGEGT, per germline. The V end was cut by 0 bases, the J end by 3 bases, with 12 bases between.

The V call is TRBV5-1, the J call TRBJ1-6, with D unclear. The V end lost 4 bases, the J end lost 0 bases, and 11 bases lay between the germline ends. The CDR3 contains 16 residues. The germline gives CDR1 SGHRS, CDR2 YFSETQ. CDR3 residues: CASSRGPSSYNSPLHF. CDR3 nucleotides: TGCGCCAGCAGCCGAGGACCGAGCTCCTATAATTCACCCCTCCACTTT.

The chain is built from TRBV19 and TRBJ1-1; the D is unclear. The germline V gene encodes CDR1 LNHDA and CDR2 SQIVND (reference sequence). Trimming pared 7 bases from V and 0 bases from J, leaving 18 bases between. The CDR3 length is 16 residues. The CDR3 DNA is TGTGCCAGTACCTATGGGGAAAGTATAGTGAACACTGAAGCTTTCTTT. The encoded protein is CASTYGESIVNTEAFF.

V and J are TRBV15 and TRBJ2-5; D is ambiguous. Germline V lookup: CDR1 LNHNV, CDR2 YYDKDF (reference sequence). The CDR3 has 13 residues. The ends were cut back, 0 bases at V and 5 bases at J, with 7 bases in the middle. CDR3 sequence (DNA): TGTGCCACCAGCAGAGACTTCGGGGAGACCCAGTACTTC. Its translation is CATSRDFGETQYF.

This chain connects TRBV12-3 or TRBV12-4 to TRBJ2-4, with D tentatively TRBD1 (6 bases). The CDR3 covers 14 residues. V lost 6 bases to trimming and J lost 8 bases, with 17 bases between them. CDR3 sequence (DNA): TGTGCCAGCAGGGCTCAGGGGCTGGGAGACATTCAGTACTTC. Its protein is CASRAQGLGDIQYF.

This clonotype was observed at least ten times. The chain carries TRBV3-1 and TRBJ1-1; D possibly corresponds to TRBD1 (5 bases). In germline, CDR1 is LGHDT, CDR2 YNNKEL (reference sequence). The CDR3 covers 12 residues. Trimming cost V 0 bases and J 10 bases, with 9 bases left between them. The CDR3 sequence is CASSQEKGSAFF. The CDR3 nucleotides read TGTGCCAGCAGCCAAGAAAAGGGGTCAGCTTTCTTT.

J is TRBJ2-7 and V is TRBV10-3, with TRBD2 as a possible D gene (6 bases). CDR3 length: 15 residues. The V end was cut by 4 bases, the J end by 2 bases, with 15 bases between. CDR1 and CDR2 from the germline V gene are ENHRY and SYGVKD. The CDR3 nucleotides are TGTGCCATCAGTGGCGGGGCGGGATTGGCCTACGAGCAGTACTTC. This codes for CAISGGAGLAYEQYF.

The chain has TRBV4-3 and TRBJ1-5; TRBD1 is a possible D gene (5 bases). The CDR3 totals 16 residues. Trimming took 0 bases from V and 3 from J, leaving 12 bases between them. Germline V gene lookup returns CDR1 LGHNA and CDR2 YSLEER. This CDR3 is CASSQDLGGANQPQHF. The CDR3 DNA reads as TGCGCCAGCAGCCAAGACCTCGGAGGGGCCAATCAGCCCCAGCATTTT.

V and J are TRBV3-1 and TRBJ1-4; the D gene is possibly TRBD1 (6 bases). The CDR3 is made up of 17 amino acids. V was shortened by 2 bases and J by 3 bases, with 16 bases between the two germline ends. Per germline, CDR1 LGHDT and CDR2 YNNKEL (reference sequence). Here the CDR3 DNA reads TGTGCCAGCAGCCAAACAACACAGGGCCCGGCTAATGAAAAACTGTTTTTT. Protein product: CASSQTTQGPANEKLFF.